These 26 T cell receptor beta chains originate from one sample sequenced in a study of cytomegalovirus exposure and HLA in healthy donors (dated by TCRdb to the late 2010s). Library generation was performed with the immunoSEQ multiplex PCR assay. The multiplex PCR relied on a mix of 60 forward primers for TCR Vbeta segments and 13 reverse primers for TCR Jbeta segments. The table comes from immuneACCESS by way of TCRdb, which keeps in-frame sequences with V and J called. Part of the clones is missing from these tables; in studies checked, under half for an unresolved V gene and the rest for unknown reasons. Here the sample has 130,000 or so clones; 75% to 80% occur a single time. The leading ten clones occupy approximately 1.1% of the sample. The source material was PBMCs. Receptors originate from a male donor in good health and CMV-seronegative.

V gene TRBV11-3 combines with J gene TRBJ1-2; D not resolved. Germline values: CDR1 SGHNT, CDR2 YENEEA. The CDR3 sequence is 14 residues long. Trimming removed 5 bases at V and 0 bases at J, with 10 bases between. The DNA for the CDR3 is TGTGCCAGCAGCCTTAGCCGGTCTAACTATGGCTACACCTTC. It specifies CASSLSRSNYGYTF.

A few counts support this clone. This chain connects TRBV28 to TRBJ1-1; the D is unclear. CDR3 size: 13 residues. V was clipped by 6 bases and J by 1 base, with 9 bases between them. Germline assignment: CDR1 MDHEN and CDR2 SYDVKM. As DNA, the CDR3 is TGTGCCAGCAGCCGATCGGGGAACACTGAAGCTTTCTTT. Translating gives CASSRSGNTEAFF.

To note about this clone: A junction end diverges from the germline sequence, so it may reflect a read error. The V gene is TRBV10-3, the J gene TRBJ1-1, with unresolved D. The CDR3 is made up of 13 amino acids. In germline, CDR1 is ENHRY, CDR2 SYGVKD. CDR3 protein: CAISDDKNTETFF. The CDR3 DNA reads TGTGCCATCAGCGACGACAAGAACACTGAAACTTTCTTT.

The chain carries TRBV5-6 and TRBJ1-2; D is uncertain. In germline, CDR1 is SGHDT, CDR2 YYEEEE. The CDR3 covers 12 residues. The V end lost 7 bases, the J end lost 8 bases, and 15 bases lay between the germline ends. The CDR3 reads CASSLNAGGYTF. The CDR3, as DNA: TGTGCCAGCTCGCTTAATGCCGGGGGCTACACCTTC.

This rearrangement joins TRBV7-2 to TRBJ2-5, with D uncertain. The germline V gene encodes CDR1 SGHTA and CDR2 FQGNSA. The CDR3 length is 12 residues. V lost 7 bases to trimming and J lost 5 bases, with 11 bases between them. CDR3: CASTEVRETQYF. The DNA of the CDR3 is TGTGCCAGCACTGAGGTGAGGGAGACCCAGTACTTC.

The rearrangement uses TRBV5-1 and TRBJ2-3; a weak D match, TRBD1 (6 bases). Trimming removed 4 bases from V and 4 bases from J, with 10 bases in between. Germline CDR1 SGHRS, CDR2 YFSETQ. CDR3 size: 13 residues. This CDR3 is CASSPQGSDTQYF. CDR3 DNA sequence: TGCGCCAGCAGCCCTCAGGGGTCAGATACGCAGTATTTT.

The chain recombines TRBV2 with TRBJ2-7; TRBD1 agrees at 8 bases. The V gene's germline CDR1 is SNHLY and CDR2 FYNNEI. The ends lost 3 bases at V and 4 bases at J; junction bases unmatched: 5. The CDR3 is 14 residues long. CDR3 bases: TGTGCCAGCAGTGAGGGCAGGGGGCAGTACGAGCAGTACTTC. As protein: CASSEGRGQYEQYF.

CDR3 sequence reads: CASSSPPINTEAFF. In DNA form, the CDR3 reads TGTGCCAGCAGCTCGCCCCCTATTAACACTGAAGCTTTCTTT. The chain has TRBV7-2 and TRBJ1-1, with unresolved D. Germline assignment: CDR1 SGHTA and CDR2 FQGNSA. CDR3 length equals 14 residues. Trimming shortened V by 4 bases and J by 2 bases, and 11 bases separated the two germline ends.

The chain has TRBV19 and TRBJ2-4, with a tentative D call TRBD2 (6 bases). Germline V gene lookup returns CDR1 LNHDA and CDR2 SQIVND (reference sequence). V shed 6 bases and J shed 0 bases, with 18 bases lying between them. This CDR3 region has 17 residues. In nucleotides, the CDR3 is TGTGCCAGTAGGGGCCCCACCCAGGGACTAGCCAAAAACATTCAGTACTTC. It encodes CASRGPTQGLAKNIQYF. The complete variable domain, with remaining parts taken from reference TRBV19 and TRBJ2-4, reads DGGITQSPKYLFRKEGQNVTLSCEQNLNHDAMYWYRQDPGQGLRLIYYSQIVNDFQKGDIAEGYSVSREKKESFPLTVTSAQKNPTAFYLCASRGPTQGLAKNIQYFGAGTRLSVL.

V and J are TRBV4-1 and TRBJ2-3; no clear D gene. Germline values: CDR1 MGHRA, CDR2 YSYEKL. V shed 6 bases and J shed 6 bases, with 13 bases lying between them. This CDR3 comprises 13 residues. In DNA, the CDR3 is TGCGCCAGCAGTCGGGTAGGAGAGGATACGCAGTATTTT. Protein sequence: CASSRVGEDTQYF.

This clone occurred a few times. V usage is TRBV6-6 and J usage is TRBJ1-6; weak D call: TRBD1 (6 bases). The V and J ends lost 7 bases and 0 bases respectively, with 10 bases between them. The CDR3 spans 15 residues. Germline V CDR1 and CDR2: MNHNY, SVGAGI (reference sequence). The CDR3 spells CASNRGASYNSPLHF. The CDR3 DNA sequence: TGTGCCAGCAACCGGGGGGCCTCCTATAATTCACCCCTCCACTTT.

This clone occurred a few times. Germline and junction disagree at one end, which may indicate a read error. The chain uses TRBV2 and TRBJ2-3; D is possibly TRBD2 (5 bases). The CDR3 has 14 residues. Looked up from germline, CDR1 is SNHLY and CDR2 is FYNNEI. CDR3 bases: TGTGCCAGCAGTGTCACTAGGAGCACAGATGCGCAGTATTTT. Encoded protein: CASSVTRSTDAQYF.

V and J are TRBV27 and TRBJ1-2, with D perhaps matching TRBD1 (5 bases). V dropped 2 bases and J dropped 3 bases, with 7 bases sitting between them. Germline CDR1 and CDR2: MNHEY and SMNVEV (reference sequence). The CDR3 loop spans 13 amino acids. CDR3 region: CASSLGGDYGYTF. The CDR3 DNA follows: TGTGCCAGCAGTTTAGGAGGGGACTATGGCTACACCTTC.

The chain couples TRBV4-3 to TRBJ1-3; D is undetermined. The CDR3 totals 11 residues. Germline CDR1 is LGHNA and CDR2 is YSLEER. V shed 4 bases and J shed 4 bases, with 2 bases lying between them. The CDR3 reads CASSPGNTIYF. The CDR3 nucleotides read TGCGCCAGCAGCCCGGGAAACACCATATATTTT.

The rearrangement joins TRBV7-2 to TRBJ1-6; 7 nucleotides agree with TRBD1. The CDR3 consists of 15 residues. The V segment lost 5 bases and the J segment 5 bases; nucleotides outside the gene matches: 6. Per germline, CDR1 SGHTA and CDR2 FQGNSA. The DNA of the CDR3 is TGTGCCAGCAGCGGGGACAGTAGCCATAATTCACCCCTCCACTTT. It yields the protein CASSGDSSHNSPLHF.

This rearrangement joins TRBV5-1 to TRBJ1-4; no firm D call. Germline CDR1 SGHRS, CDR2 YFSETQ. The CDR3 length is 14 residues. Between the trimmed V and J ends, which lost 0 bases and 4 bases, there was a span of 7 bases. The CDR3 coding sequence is TGCGCCAGCAGCTTGGGGCAGGTTAATGAAAAACTGTTTTTT. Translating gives CASSLGQVNEKLFF.

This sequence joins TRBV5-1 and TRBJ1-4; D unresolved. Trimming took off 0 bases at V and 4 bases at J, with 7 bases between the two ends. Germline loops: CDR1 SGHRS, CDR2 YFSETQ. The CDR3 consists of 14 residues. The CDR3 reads CASSLDSYNEKLFF. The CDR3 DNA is TGCGCCAGCAGCTTGGACAGCTATAATGAAAAACTGTTTTTT. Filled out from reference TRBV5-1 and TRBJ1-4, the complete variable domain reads KAGVTQTPRYLIKTRGQQVTLSCSPISGHRSVSWYQQTPGQGLQFLFEYFSETQRNKGNFPGRFSGRQFSNSRSEMNVSTLELGDSALYLCASSLDSYNEKLFFGSGTQLSVL.

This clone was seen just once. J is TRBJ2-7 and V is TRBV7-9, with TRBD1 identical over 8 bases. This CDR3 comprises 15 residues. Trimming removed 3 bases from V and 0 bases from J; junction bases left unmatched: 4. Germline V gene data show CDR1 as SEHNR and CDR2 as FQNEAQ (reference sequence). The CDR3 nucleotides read TGTGCCAGCAGCTTCGGACAGGGCCTCTCCTACGAGCAGTACTTC. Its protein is CASSFGQGLSYEQYF.

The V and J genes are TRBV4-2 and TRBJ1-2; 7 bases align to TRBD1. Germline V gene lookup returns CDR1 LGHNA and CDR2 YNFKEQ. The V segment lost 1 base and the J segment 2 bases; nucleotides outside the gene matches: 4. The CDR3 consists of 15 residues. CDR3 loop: CASSQGTGANYGYTF. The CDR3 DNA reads TGTGCCAGCAGCCAAGGGACAGGAGCAAACTATGGCTACACCTTC.

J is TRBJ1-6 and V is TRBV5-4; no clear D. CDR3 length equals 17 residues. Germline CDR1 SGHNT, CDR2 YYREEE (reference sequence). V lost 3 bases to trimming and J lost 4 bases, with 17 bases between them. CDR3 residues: CASSSWESWRYNSPLHF. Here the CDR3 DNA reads TGTGCCAGCAGCTCCTGGGAAAGCTGGAGGTATAATTCACCCCTCCACTTT.

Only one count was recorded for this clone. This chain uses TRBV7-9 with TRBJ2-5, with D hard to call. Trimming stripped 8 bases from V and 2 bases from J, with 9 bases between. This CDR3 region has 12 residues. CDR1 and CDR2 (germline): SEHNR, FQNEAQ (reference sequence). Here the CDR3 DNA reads TGTGCCAGCTGTGAGAGTCAAGAGACCCAGTACTTC. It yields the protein CASCESQETQYF. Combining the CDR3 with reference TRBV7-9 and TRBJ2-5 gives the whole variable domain DTGVSQNPRHKITKRGQNVTFRCDPISEHNRLYWYRQTLGQGPEFLTYFQNEAQLEKSRLLSDRFSAERPKGSFSTLEIQRTEQGDSAMYLCASCESQETQYFGPGTRLLVL.

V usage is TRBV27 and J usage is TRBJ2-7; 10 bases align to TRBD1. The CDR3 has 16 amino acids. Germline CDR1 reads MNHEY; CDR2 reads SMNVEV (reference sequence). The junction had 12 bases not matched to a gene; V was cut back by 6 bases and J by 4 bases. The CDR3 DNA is TGTGCCAGCAGAACTAGCCCCGGGACAGGGGCGTACGAGCAGTACTTC. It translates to CASRTSPGTGAYEQYF.

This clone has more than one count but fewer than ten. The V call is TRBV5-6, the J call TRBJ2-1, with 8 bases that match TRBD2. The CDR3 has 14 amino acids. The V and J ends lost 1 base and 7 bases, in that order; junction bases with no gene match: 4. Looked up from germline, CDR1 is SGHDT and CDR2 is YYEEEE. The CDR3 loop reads CASSLSGGENEQFF. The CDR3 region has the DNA TGTGCCAGCAGCTTGTCGGGGGGGGAGAATGAGCAGTTCTTC.

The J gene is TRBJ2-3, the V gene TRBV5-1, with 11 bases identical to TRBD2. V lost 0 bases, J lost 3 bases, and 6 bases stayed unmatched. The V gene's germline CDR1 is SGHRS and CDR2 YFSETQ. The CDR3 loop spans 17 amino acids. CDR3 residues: CASSLGLAGGLTDTQYF. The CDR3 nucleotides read TGCGCCAGCAGCTTGGGTTTAGCGGGGGGGCTTACAGATACGCAGTATTTT.

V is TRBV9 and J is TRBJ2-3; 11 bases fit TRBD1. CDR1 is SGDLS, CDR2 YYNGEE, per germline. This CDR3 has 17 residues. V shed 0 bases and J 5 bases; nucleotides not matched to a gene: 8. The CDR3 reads CASSVAIGQGAGDTQYF. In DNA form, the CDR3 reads TGTGCCAGCAGCGTAGCTATTGGACAGGGGGCTGGAGATACGCAGTATTTT. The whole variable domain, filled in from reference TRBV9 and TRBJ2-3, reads DSGVTQTPKHLITATGQRVTLRCSPRSGDLSVYWYQQSLDQGLQFLIQYYNGEERAKGNILERFSAQQFPDLHSELNLSSLELGDSALYFCASSVAIGQGAGDTQYFGPGTRLTVL.

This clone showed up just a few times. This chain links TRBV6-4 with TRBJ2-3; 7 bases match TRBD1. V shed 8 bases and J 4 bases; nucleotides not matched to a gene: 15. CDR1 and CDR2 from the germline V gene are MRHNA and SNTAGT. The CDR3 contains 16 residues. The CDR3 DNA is TGTGCCAGCTCTAAATCCCCGGGACAGAGCCCAGATACGCAGTATTTT. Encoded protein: CASSKSPGQSPDTQYF.